The T cell receptor beta chain described here comes from a study of blood T cell repertoires in COVID-19. Study overall: Samples representing acute and convalescent COVID-19 were sourced from the United States, Italy and Spain. Sample material is recorded as cDNA or gDNA derived from T cells, B-cell-depleted T cells, or PBMCs.

CDR3 length: 16 residues. V gave up 2 bases and J gave up 4 bases; unmatched junction bases: 8. In germline, CDR1 is MNHNS, CDR2 SASEGT. Only one count was recorded for this clone. Authors' analysis steps: The assay estimated nucleated cells by amplifying reference gene primers. Assay used: immunoSEQ multiplex PCR; TCRdb lists only in-frame clones, some missing. The V and J calls and the clone size are those of that table, but D and trimming were determined from the DNA. The sample consists of some 100,000 clones, approximately 90% of them appearing once. What was sequenced was peripheral blood. The receptor was derived from a human donor with acute or convalescent COVID-19. The donor label of this sample is uncertain. V is TRBV6-1 and J is TRBJ2-1; 7 bases agree with TRBD1. Here the CDR3 DNA reads TGTGCCAGCAGTGAATATGGGACAGCTAGGTACAATGAGCAGTTCTTC. The encoded protein is CASSEYGTARYNEQFF.